This entry lists 17 T cell receptor beta chains sequenced from one sample in a study of tumor-infiltrating lymphocytes in primary liver carcinoma. Using a constant-region primer together with ProtoScript II reverse transcriptase, TCR beta cDNA was made from roughly 500 ng of total RNA. Sequencing libraries for TCR beta derived from three nested multiplex PCR rounds that used slightly modified ARM-PCR. Running approximately 10 cycles apiece, the first two PCR rounds relied on TRBV1-TRBV30 forward primers together with a C-beta reverse primer. TCRdb reprocessed the multiplex PCR reads with MiXCR, giving one entry per CDR3 protein. The sample has about 97,000 distinct CDR3 sequences, 65% to 75% seen once. RNA and DNA were co-extracted from about 19-30 mg of unsorted bulk tissue. Specimen: liver tumor tissue from sampling region 2. Stated subset: tumor region T2, inferior pole. These receptor sequences come from a woman aged 55-70 years with primary liver carcinoma and hepatitis B virus infection.

As regards this clonotype: Relative to the germline gene, one junction end is altered; a read error may explain this. V usage is TRBV5-1 and J usage is TRBJ2-1, with TRBD2 identical over 9 bases. The germline V gene has CDR1 SGHRS and CDR2 YFSETQ. This CDR3 is 16 amino acids long. DNA of the CDR3: TGCGCCAGCAGCTTGGATGCTAGCGGGACTTACAATGAGAAGTTCTTC. Amino acids: CASSLDASGTYNEKFF.

This clonotype was detected only a few times. The rearrangement links TRBV2 to TRBJ2-3; the D is unclear. CDR3 length: 11 amino acids. Germline V gene lookup returns CDR1 SNHLY and CDR2 FYNNEI. The ends were cut back, 7 bases at V and 0 bases at J, with 2 bases in the middle. In DNA form, the CDR3 reads TGTGCCAGCACCAGCACAGATACGCAGTATTTT. Its protein product is CASTSTDTQYF.

Turning to this clonotype: Germline is not matched at one junction end, which may reflect a read error. The genes are TRBV11-2 and TRBJ2-1; 9 nucleotides agree with TRBD2. Germline V lookup: CDR1 SGHAT, CDR2 FQNNGV. The CDR3 length is 19 residues. The CDR3 protein is CTSSLAGAGGRRWSVGQFF. The DNA for the CDR3 is TGTACCAGCAGCTTAGCCGGAGCGGGAGGCCGGCGGTGGTCGGTCGGGCAATTCTTC.

Comment on this clonotype: This may be a read error: a much more frequent sequence differs by one nucleotide. J is TRBJ1-4 and V is TRBV5-1; D is unresolved. V gave up 3 bases and J gave up 0 bases, with 6 bases separating them. Germline CDR1 is SGHRS and CDR2 is YFSETQ. This CDR3 contains 14 residues. For the CDR3, the DNA is TGCGCCAGCAGCTGGGCCGCAACTAATGAAAAACTGTTTTTT. It is translated as CASSWAATNEKLFF.

The chain joins TRBV5-1 to TRBJ2-1, with D hard to call. CDR1 SGHRS and CDR2 YFSETQ come from the germline V gene. V lost 4 bases and J lost 2, with 16 bases in between. The CDR3 covers 16 residues. CDR3 bases: TGCGCCAGCAGCCTTAGCCTTGCCTTCACCTACAATGAGCAGTTCTTC. As protein: CASSLSLAFTYNEQFF.

A note on this clonotype: A much larger clone lies a single base off, so this may be a read error. This chain joins TRBV6-5 and TRBJ2-1; 10 bases are a match to TRBD2. Germline CDR1 MNHEY, CDR2 SVGAGI. This CDR3 region has 15 residues. The CDR3 region is CAGRSVAGGHNEQFF. For the CDR3, the DNA is TGTGCCGGCAGGAGCGTAGCGGGAGGCCACAATGAGCAGTTCTTC.

A word on this clonotype: One junction end disagrees with the germline gene, perhaps due to a read error. The rearrangement joins TRBV6-2 or TRBV6-3 to TRBJ2-7, with TRBD1 matching over 9 bases. This CDR3 has 19 amino acids. Germline assignment: CDR1 MNHEY and CDR2 SVGEGT. In DNA form, the CDR3 reads TGTACCAGCGTGCGCCAAATTAACCTAAACAGGGGGCGCCGATACGAGCAGTACTTC. Translated: CTSVRQINLNRGRRYEQYF.

Comment on this clonotype: Just one base apart from a much larger clone, this may be a read error. Since the CDR3 does not end with the conserved phenylalanine or tryptophan, this likely comes from a read error. The genes are TRBV5-4 and TRBJ2-7; D gene ambiguous. The CDR3 is 14 residues long. V was clipped by 0 bases and J by 0 bases, with 7 bases between them. In germline, CDR1 is SGHNT, CDR2 YYREEE (reference sequence). The CDR3 DNA is TGTGCCAGCAGCTTGGGTCAAAACTCCTACGAGCAGTACTTG. Its protein product is CASSLGQNSYEQYL.

As concerns this clonotype: One end of the junction is discordant with germline, which a read error may explain. V usage is TRBV5-6 and J usage is TRBJ2-1; the D is unclear. The CDR3 totals 15 residues. Germline CDR1 is SGHDT and CDR2 is YYEEEE. CDR3 in DNA: TGTGCCAGCCAAGACCGGGTGAACTTTTACAATGAGCAGTTTTTC. As protein: CASQDRVNFYNEQFF.

This clonotype was observed a handful of times. This chain joins TRBV28 and TRBJ2-7; D is possibly TRBD2 (6 bases). The CDR3 sequence is 15 residues long. The germline V gene encodes CDR1 MDHEN and CDR2 SYDVKM. V lost 3 bases to trimming and J lost 2 bases, with 14 bases between them. Here the CDR3 DNA reads TGTGCCAGCAGTTTGGTAGCGGACATGGCCTACGAGCAGTACTTC. Protein sequence: CASSLVADMAYEQYF.

The V and J genes are TRBV28 and TRBJ2-6, with unresolved D. Per the germline V gene, CDR1 is MDHEN and CDR2 is SYDVKM. Between the trimmed V and J ends, which lost 3 bases and 2 bases, there was a span of 14 bases. The CDR3 totals 17 residues. The CDR3 here is CASSFFVSVAGANVLTF. The CDR3 region has the DNA TGTGCCAGCAGTTTTTTTGTATCAGTTGCTGGGGCCAACGTCCTGACTTTC. Filled out from reference TRBV28 and TRBJ2-6, the complete variable domain reads DVKVTQSSRYLVKRTGEKVFLECVQDMDHENMFWYRQDPGLGLRLIYFSYDVKMKEKGDIPEGYSVSREKKERFSLILESASTNQTSMYLCASSFFVSVAGANVLTFGAGSRLTVL.

This clonotype has a count of ten or more. The rearrangement joins TRBV29-1 to TRBJ2-2, with D perhaps matching TRBD1 (5 bases). CDR3 length: 12 amino acids. Deletions cut 7 bases from V and 5 bases from J, with 11 bases between. Per germline, CDR1 SQVTM and CDR2 ANQGSEA. The CDR3 protein is CSGRDRTGELFF. For the CDR3, the DNA is TGCAGCGGGCGCGACAGAACCGGGGAGCTGTTTTTT.

Notes on this clonotype: Its ends do not fully match the called genes, so a read error is possible. The rearrangement uses TRBV11-2 and TRBJ1-1; no definite D call. The CDR3 length is 13 residues. CDR1 and CDR2 (germline): SGHAT, FQNNGV. The CDR3 is CASIPSLNTEAFF. CDR3 coding DNA: TGTGCCAGCATCCCTAGTTTAAACACTGAAGCTTTCTTC.

On this clonotype itself: This clone may be a read error of a much larger clone one base away. The chain is built from TRBV5-6 and TRBJ2-6; D is perhaps TRBD1 (5 bases). Germline V gene lookup returns CDR1 SGHDT and CDR2 YYEEEE. The CDR3 has 14 amino acids. Written as DNA, the CDR3 is TGTGCCAGCAGCTTGAGCTCTGGGGCCAACGTCCTGATTTTC. It is translated as CASSLSSGANVLIF.

This clonotype was seen a few times. Since the CDR3 does not end with the conserved phenylalanine or tryptophan, this likely comes from a read error. This sequence joins TRBV11-2 and TRBJ2-2; no clear D gene. Germline V lookup: CDR1 SGHAT, CDR2 FQNNGV. The CDR3 is made up of 13 amino acids. CDR3 in DNA: TGCGCCAGCAGCTTAGACACGTGGGGGGAGCTGTTTGTT. Residues: CASSLDTWGELFV.

This clonotype was picked up one time. The CDR3 here is CASNIGTGGEQFF. The CDR3 nucleotides are TGTGCCAGTAATATCGGGACAGGGGGCGAGCAGTTCTTC. V is TRBV2 and J is TRBJ2-1, with 12 bases fitting TRBD1. The CDR3 has 13 amino acids. Germline CDR1 is SNHLY and CDR2 is FYNNEI. The J segment lost 10 bases and the V segment lost 9 bases, leaving 7 bases of the junction unmatched.

The CDR3 DNA follows: TGTGCCAGCAGTCAACAGGGAGAATATAATTCACCCCTCCACTTT. Residues: CASSQQGEYNSPLHF. V gene TRBV28 combines with J gene TRBJ1-6; possibly TRBD1 for D (6 bases). The CDR3 contains 15 residues. Germline V gene sequence: CDR1 MDHEN, CDR2 SYDVKM. The V and J ends lost 5 bases and 4 bases respectively, with 12 bases between them.